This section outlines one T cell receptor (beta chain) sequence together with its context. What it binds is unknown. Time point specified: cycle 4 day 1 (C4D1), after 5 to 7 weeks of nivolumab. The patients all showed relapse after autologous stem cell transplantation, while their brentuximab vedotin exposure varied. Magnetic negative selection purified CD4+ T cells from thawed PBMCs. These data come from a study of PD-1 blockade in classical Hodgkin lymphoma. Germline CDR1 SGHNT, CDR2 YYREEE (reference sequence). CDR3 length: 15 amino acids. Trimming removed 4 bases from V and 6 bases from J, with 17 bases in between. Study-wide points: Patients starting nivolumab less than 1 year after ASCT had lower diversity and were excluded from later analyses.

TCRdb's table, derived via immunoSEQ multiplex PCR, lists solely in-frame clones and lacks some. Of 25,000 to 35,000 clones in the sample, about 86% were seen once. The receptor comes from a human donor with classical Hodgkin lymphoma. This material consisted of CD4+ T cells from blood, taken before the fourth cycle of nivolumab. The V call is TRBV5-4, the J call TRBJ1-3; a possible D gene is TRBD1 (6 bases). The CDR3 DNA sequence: TGTGCCAGCAGCCTGTGGGGGCAGGCATTAAACACCATATATTTT. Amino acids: CASSLWGQALNTIYF.